The 29 T cell receptor beta chains below all came from one sample that was sequenced in a study of cytomegalovirus exposure and HLA in healthy donors. PCR primers comprised 60 Vbeta and 13 Jbeta primers. The method was immunoSEQ multiplex PCR; TCRdb's version includes in-frame clones alone and lacks a portion of them. The table shows some 140,000 clones, with more than 75% occurring only once. The sample comprised PBMCs. Receptors originate from a man aged 25 to 40 in good health and CMV-seronegative.

The rearrangement links TRBV28 to TRBJ2-1; 8 bases are a match to TRBD1. CDR1 and CDR2 from the germline V gene are MDHEN and SYDVKM. CDR3 length: 16 amino acids. Trimming removed 6 bases from V and 5 bases from J; junction bases left unmatched: 12. As DNA, the CDR3 is TGTGCCAGCAGCCCTGTCGGACAGGGTAAACACAATGAGCAGTTCTTC. It codes for CASSPVGQGKHNEQFF.

This chain connects TRBV19 to TRBJ2-1; 8 bases are a match to TRBD2. Germline lookup yields CDR1 LNHDA and CDR2 SQIVND (reference sequence). The ends lost 5 bases at V and 2 bases at J; junction bases unmatched: 5. The length of the CDR3 is 15 residues. The CDR3 DNA sequence: TGTGCCAGTAGTTGGACTAGCAGCCCCTACAATGAGCAGTTCTTC. It is translated as CASSWTSSPYNEQFF.

This clone has just a few counts. V and J are TRBV6-1 and TRBJ2-7, with D unresolved. V lost 5 bases, J lost 2 bases, and 7 bases lay in between. The CDR3 is 12 residues long. Germline V gene data show CDR1 as MNHNS and CDR2 as SASEGT. The CDR3 DNA sequence: TGTGCCAGCAGTTATCTAGCCTACGAGCAGTACTTC. This translates into CASSYLAYEQYF.

The rearrangement links TRBV4-1 to TRBJ2-3; TRBD1 aligns across 8 bases. The germline CDR1 and CDR2 sequences are MGHRA and YSYEKL. V lost 0 bases and J lost 5; bases outside the gene matches: 7. The CDR3 is 16 amino acids. The CDR3 here is CASSQDWTGSGDTQYF. In DNA, the CDR3 is TGCGCCAGCAGCCAAGATTGGACAGGGTCAGGAGATACGCAGTATTTT.

The chain employs TRBV5-1 and TRBJ1-6; D is possibly TRBD1 (6 bases). This CDR3 comprises 15 residues. V was cut by 1 base and J by 6 bases, with 11 bases left in between. Germline CDR1 and CDR2: SGHRS and YFSETQ. The CDR3 sequence: CASSLRAGANSPLHF. The CDR3 nucleotides are TGCGCCAGCAGCTTGCGGGCAGGGGCTAATTCACCCCTCCACTTT.

J is TRBJ1-1 and V is TRBV1; the D call of TRBD1 is as the table states it, not checked on the DNA. TRBV1 corresponds to a pseudogene. The CDR3 is made up of 15 amino acids. The DNA of the CDR3 is TGCACCAGCAGCCAAGAGGGGCTAAGAGACACTGAAGCTTTCTTT. Protein: CTSSQEGLRDTEAFF.

V is TRBV29-1 and J is TRBJ1-1; D possibly corresponds to TRBD1 (5 bases). CDR1 and CDR2 from the germline V gene are SQVTM and ANQGSEA. V lost 6 bases and J lost 3, with 17 bases in between. The CDR3 is 14 amino acids. The CDR3 sequence: CSVVSRQPHTEAFF. The CDR3 DNA is TGCAGCGTAGTTTCCAGACAGCCCCACACTGAAGCTTTCTTT.

The chain carries TRBV18 and TRBJ2-7; D call uncertain. Trimming shortened V by 5 bases and J by 3 bases, and 8 bases separated the two germline ends. In germline, CDR1 is KGHSH, CDR2 LQKENI. The CDR3 has 12 residues. CDR3 loop: CASSIRNYEQYF. The DNA for the CDR3 is TGTGCCAGCTCAATCAGGAACTACGAGCAGTACTTC.

This clone was seen only once. The chain couples TRBV5-1 to TRBJ2-3; D remains ambiguous. CDR3 length: 12 amino acids. Germline lookup yields CDR1 SGHRS and CDR2 YFSETQ. V shed 6 bases and J shed 1 base, with 6 bases lying between them. DNA of the CDR3: TGCGCCAGCACTCGGGGCACAGATACGCAGTATTTT. Translation: CASTRGTDTQYF.

CDR3 region: CASSLPASGSTDTQYF. The CDR3 DNA reads as TGTGCCAGCAGTTTACCGGCTAGCGGAAGCACAGATACGCAGTATTTT. The gene calls are TRBV28 and TRBJ2-3, with 7 nucleotides matching TRBD2. With 2 bases clipped from V and 0 bases from J, the junction kept 5 bases outside the gene matches. The germline CDR1 and CDR2 sequences are MDHEN and SYDVKM. This CDR3 is 16 amino acids long.

The CDR3 is CASQTGGSDEQYF. The CDR3 nucleotides are TGTGCCAGCCAGACAGGGGGAAGCGACGAGCAGTACTTC. This sequence joins TRBV25-1 and TRBJ2-7, with 9 nucleotides matching TRBD1. From germline, CDR1 is MGHDK and CDR2 SYGVNS. The trim removed 8 bases at V and 5 bases at J, leaving 7 bases unmatched. There are 13 residues in the CDR3.

The rearrangement uses TRBV27 and TRBJ2-1; 7 bases match TRBD1. V lost 2 bases, J lost 7 bases, and 11 bases stayed unmatched. The CDR3 has 16 residues. CDR1 MNHEY and CDR2 SMNVEV come from the germline V gene (reference sequence). CDR3 residues: CASSLPPRGYGNEQFF. The CDR3 DNA sequence: TGTGCCAGCAGTTTACCCCCCAGGGGGTACGGGAATGAGCAGTTCTTC.

The genes are TRBV28 and TRBJ1-3; TRBD1 might be the D (6 bases). Trimming pared 8 bases from V and 0 bases from J, leaving 8 bases between. This CDR3 comprises 13 residues. Per the germline V gene, CDR1 is MDHEN and CDR2 is SYDVKM. CDR3 residues: CASADSSGNTIYF. The CDR3, as DNA: TGTGCCAGCGCGGACAGCTCTGGAAACACCATATATTTT. The entire variable domain, with the rest obtained from reference TRBV28 and TRBJ1-3, is as follows: DVKVTQSSRYLVKRTGEKVFLECVQDMDHENMFWYRQDPGLGLRLIYFSYDVKMKEKGDIPEGYSVSREKKERFSLILESASTNQTSMYLCASADSSGNTIYFGEGSWLTVV.

The chain carries TRBV7-8 and TRBJ2-3, with 8 bases identical to TRBD2. Germline assignment: CDR1 SGHVS and CDR2 FQNEAQ. CDR3 size: 13 residues. V lost 5 bases and J lost 6; bases outside the gene matches: 4. CDR3 in DNA: TGTGCCAGCAGCCTACTAGCGGTGGATACGCAGTATTTT. Translation gives CASSLLAVDTQYF.

The V call is TRBV27, the J call TRBJ2-7; 9 nucleotides line up with TRBD1. The V and J ends lost 4 bases and 6 bases, in that order; junction bases with no gene match: 7. The CDR3 spans 14 residues. Germline V gives CDR1 MNHEY, CDR2 SMNVEV (reference sequence). CDR3 region: CASSSGTGSGEQYF. For the CDR3, the DNA is TGTGCCAGCAGTTCTGGGACAGGGTCGGGCGAGCAGTACTTC.

The chain employs TRBV4-2 and TRBJ1-4; weak D call: TRBD1 (6 bases). The V gene's germline CDR1 is LGHNA and CDR2 YNFKEQ. Trimming pared 4 bases from V and 5 bases from J, leaving 14 bases between. The CDR3 is 15 amino acids. The DNA for the CDR3 is TGTGCCAGCAGCCGGCGCCGGACAGAGAATGAAAAACTGTTTTTT. This codes for CASSRRRTENEKLFF.

The rearrangement links TRBV7-2 to TRBJ2-7; 7 bases are a match to TRBD2. Per the germline V gene, CDR1 is SGHTA and CDR2 is FQGNSA. The trim removed 1 base at V and 3 bases at J, leaving 0 bases unmatched. This CDR3 comprises 13 residues. This CDR3 reads CASSLGGGYEQYF. CDR3 bases: TGTGCCAGCAGCTTAGGCGGGGGCTACGAGCAGTACTTC.

This chain's CDR3 is CASSRTSGTDTQYF. The CDR3 DNA is TGCGCCAGCAGCCGGACTAGCGGCACAGATACGCAGTATTTT. The V gene is TRBV5-1, the J gene TRBJ2-3, with 9 bases matching TRBD2. V was clipped by 4 bases and J by 1 base; unmatched bases: 1. Germline V gene sequence: CDR1 SGHRS, CDR2 YFSETQ. The CDR3 consists of 14 residues. The whole variable domain, remainder taken from reference TRBV5-1 and TRBJ2-3, is KAGVTQTPRYLIKTRGQQVTLSCSPISGHRSVSWYQQTPGQGLQFLFEYFSETQRNKGNFPGRFSGRQFSNSRSEMNVSTLELGDSALYLCASSRTSGTDTQYFGPGTRLTVL.

As concerns this clone: At one of its ends the junction is not consistent with the germline gene, which may arise from a read error. In DNA form, the CDR3 reads TGTGCCAGCAGCCCCGGGGTCTTC. Translated, it gives CASSPGVF. The chain recombines TRBV11-2 with TRBJ2-1; D might be TRBD2 (5 bases). CDR3 size: 8 residues. Per germline, CDR1 SGHAT and CDR2 FQNNGV.

The V call is TRBV7-6, the J call TRBJ2-5; D not resolved. The V end was cut by 5 bases, the J end by 1 base, with 14 bases between. CDR1 and CDR2 from the germline V gene are SGHVS and FNYEAQ. The CDR3 runs to 15 residues. CDR3: CASSQPGSLQETQYF. CDR3 in DNA: TGTGCCAGCAGCCAACCAGGATCCCTCCAAGAGACCCAGTACTTC.

The genes are TRBV5-1 and TRBJ2-1; D not resolved. The CDR3 contains 11 residues. Germline V gives CDR1 SGHRS, CDR2 YFSETQ. V lost 4 bases and J 9 bases, leaving 8 bases between the germline ends. As DNA, the CDR3 is TGCGCCAGCAGCCTTAGTGTTGAGCAGTTCTTC. This translates into CASSLSVEQFF.

The chain carries TRBV11-2 and TRBJ1-4, with a weak D call TRBD1 (6 bases). Germline CDR1 and CDR2: SGHAT and FQNNGV. The length of the CDR3 is 14 residues. The V end was cut by 5 bases, the J end by 7 bases, with 14 bases between. CDR3: CASSPAGVFEKLFF. The CDR3 DNA sequence: TGTGCCAGCAGCCCCGCAGGGGTTTTTGAAAAACTGTTTTTT.

V is TRBV30 and J is TRBJ1-4; a weak D match, TRBD1 (5 bases). Trimming removed 3 bases at V and 4 bases at J, with 12 bases between. The CDR3 covers 14 residues. Germline CDR1 is GTSNPN and CDR2 is SVGIG (reference sequence). CDR3 sequence: CAWRGSGFNEKLFF. The DNA of the CDR3 is TGTGCCTGGAGAGGTTCAGGGTTTAATGAAAAACTGTTTTTT.

This clone turned up a few times. The chain uses TRBV14 and TRBJ2-7; TRBD1 might be the D (6 bases). Germline CDR1 SGHDN, CDR2 FVKESK. CDR3 length equals 13 residues. V lost 4 bases and J lost 5, with 12 bases in between. CDR3 amino acids: CASSPTGKHEQYF. The CDR3 bases are TGTGCCAGCAGCCCAACAGGGAAACACGAGCAGTACTTC.

V usage is TRBV5-4 and J usage is TRBJ2-1; 10 nucleotides line up with TRBD2. CDR3 length: 20 amino acids. Trimming removed 1 base from V and 2 bases from J; junction bases left unmatched: 15. Germline V gives CDR1 SGHNT, CDR2 YYREEE (reference sequence). CDR3 nucleotide sequence: TGTGCCAGCAGCTTGAGATTCTTGAGTCTAGCGGGAGTCGCCTACAATGAGCAGTTCTTC. Protein sequence: CASSLRFLSLAGVAYNEQFF.

V is TRBV28 and J is TRBJ2-1, with 8 bases fitting TRBD2. CDR1 MDHEN and CDR2 SYDVKM come from the germline V gene. This CDR3 region has 14 residues. The V segment lost 3 bases and the J segment 8 bases; nucleotides outside the gene matches: 6. The CDR3 sequence is CASSFSGSKHEQFF. DNA for the CDR3: TGTGCCAGCAGTTTCAGCGGGAGTAAACATGAGCAGTTCTTC.

Concerning this clone itself: The same CDR3 is also encoded by other DNA sequences in this sample. The chain has TRBV28 and TRBJ1-2, with D unclear. V was shortened by 1 base and J by 5 bases, with 5 bases between the two germline ends. This CDR3 has 12 residues. Germline V lookup: CDR1 MDHEN, CDR2 SYDVKM. Here the CDR3 reads CASSLSGYGYTF. In nucleotides, the CDR3 is TGTGCCAGCAGTTTATCGGGGTATGGCTACACCTTC.

The V gene is TRBV28, the J gene TRBJ1-4; 9 bases agree with TRBD1. The CDR3 is 15 residues long. Germline CDR1 is MDHEN and CDR2 is SYDVKM. Unmatched junction bases numbered 8, after V lost 5 bases and J lost 7 bases. The CDR3 sequence is CASSPPGQGGEKLFF. The CDR3 nucleotides are TGTGCCAGCAGTCCGCCGGGACAGGGAGGTGAAAAACTGTTTTTT.

This chain joins TRBV28 and TRBJ2-2; D not resolved. This CDR3 contains 12 residues. V lost 1 base to trimming and J lost 6 bases, with 3 bases between them. The germline CDR1 and CDR2 sequences are MDHEN and SYDVKM. The CDR3 protein is CASSLLSGELFF. The CDR3 DNA reads TGTGCCAGCAGTTTATTATCCGGGGAGCTGTTTTTT.